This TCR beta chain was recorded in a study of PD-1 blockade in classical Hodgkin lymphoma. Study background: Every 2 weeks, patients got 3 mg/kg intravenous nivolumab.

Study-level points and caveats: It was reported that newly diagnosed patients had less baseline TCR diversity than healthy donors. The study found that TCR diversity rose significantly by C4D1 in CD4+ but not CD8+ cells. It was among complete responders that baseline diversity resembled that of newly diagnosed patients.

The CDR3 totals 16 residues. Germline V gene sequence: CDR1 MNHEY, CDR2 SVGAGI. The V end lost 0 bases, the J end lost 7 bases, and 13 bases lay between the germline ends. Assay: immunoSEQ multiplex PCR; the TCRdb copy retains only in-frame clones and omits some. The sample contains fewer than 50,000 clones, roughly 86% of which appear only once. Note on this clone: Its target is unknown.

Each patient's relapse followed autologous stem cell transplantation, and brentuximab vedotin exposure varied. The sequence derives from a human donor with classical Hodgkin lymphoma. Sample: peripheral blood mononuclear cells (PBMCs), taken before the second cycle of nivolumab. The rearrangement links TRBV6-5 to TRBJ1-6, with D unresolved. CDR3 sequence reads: CASSYSAGLSNSPLHF. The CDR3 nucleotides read TGTGCCAGCAGTTACTCGGCTGGGTTATCCAATTCACCCCTCCACTTT.